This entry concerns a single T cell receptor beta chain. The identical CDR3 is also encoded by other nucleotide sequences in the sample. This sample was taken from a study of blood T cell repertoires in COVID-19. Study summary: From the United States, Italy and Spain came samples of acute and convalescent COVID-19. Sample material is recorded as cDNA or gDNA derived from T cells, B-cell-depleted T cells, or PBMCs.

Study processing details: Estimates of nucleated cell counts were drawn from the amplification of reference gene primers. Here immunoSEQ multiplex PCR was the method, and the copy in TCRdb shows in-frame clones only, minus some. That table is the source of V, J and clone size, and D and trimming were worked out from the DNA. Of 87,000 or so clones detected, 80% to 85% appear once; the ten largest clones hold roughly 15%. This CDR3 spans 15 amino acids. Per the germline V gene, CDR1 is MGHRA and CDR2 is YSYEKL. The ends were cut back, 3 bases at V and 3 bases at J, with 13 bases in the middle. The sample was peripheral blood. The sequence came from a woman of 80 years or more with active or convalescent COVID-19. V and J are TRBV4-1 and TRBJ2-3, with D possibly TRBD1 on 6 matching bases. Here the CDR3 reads CASSHSGQSTDTQYF. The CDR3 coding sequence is TGCGCCAGCAGCCACTCCGGACAGTCAACAGATACGCAGTATTTT.